The subject of this entry is one TCR beta chain. This sample was included in a study of blood T cell repertoires in COVID-19. Background on the study: The study drew acute and convalescent COVID-19 samples from the United States, Italy and Spain. From T cells, B-cell-depleted T cells, or PBMCs came the material, which was cDNA or gDNA.

In the original processing: By means of reference gene primer amplification, nucleated cell counts were estimated. The repertoire was sequenced with immunoSEQ multiplex PCR; TCRdb's copy has only in-frame clones and lacks some. V and J calls and clone size are as listed in that table; D and trimming were resolved from the DNA. The table lists fewer than 300,000 clones, about 91% of them singletons, with 1% to 1.5% in the top ten. Participant age was roughly 18 to 95 years, and participants resided in about two dozen US areas. V lost 3 bases, J lost 7 bases, and 6 bases lay in between. The CDR3 sequence is 11 residues long. Germline CDR1 MDHEN, CDR2 SYDVKM.

This TCR came from a woman aged 40 to 50 with acute COVID-19. Input material: PBMCs or T cells enriched from blood (not recorded which). The rearrangement links TRBV28 to TRBJ1-1; D call uncertain. Here the CDR3 DNA reads TGTGCCAGCAGTTTTTTATTTGAAGCTTTCTTT. Its protein is CASSFLFEAFF.